This entry describes one TCR beta chain. The data were obtained in a study of blood T cell repertoires in COVID-19. Study overall: Material from acute and convalescent COVID-19 was sourced from the United States, Italy and Spain. T cells, B-cell-depleted T cells, or PBMCs provided the cDNA or gDNA that served as material.

Participants' own reports of clinical history determined their cohort assignment. CDR3 length equals 18 residues. From germline, CDR1 is MDHEN and CDR2 SYDVKM. Trimming removed 3 bases at V and 6 bases at J, with 24 bases between. Original handling: By means of reference gene primer amplification, nucleated cell counts were estimated. Profiled with immunoSEQ multiplex PCR; TCRdb holds only in-frame clones, not every one. From that table come the V and J calls and clone size; the DNA was used to work out D and trimming. The repertoire holds about 46,000 clones, with around 87% as singletons. The receptor was isolated from a woman aged 45-60 years who had recovered from COVID-19. The rearrangement joins TRBV28 to TRBJ1-5; tentatively, D is TRBD1 (5 bases). Sequencing was carried out using PBMCs or T cells enriched from blood (not recorded which). CDR3 bases: TGTGCCAGCAGTTTTATTTTGGTCGGGGGTTCTCTAGGTCAGCCCCAGCATTTT. Translation gives CASSFILVGGSLGQPQHF. The whole variable domain, remainder taken from reference TRBV28 and TRBJ1-5, is DVKVTQSSRYLVKRTGEKVFLECVQDMDHENMFWYRQDPGLGLRLIYFSYDVKMKEKGDIPEGYSVSREKKERFSLILESASTNQTSMYLCASSFILVGGSLGQPQHFGDGTRLSIL.